The 22 T cell receptor beta chains below were found in one sample sequenced in a study of PD-1 blockade in classical Hodgkin lymphoma (dated by TCRdb to 2019 to 2021). Reading the label with the study, this specimen's time point is: cycle 1 day 1 (C1D1), immediately before nivolumab initiation. Every trial patient had relapsed following autologous stem cell transplantation, and prior brentuximab vedotin exposure was what differed among cohorts A, B and C. Receptor amplification or capture employed the immunoSEQ multiplex PCR assay. Entries here come from immuneACCESS through TCRdb and include only in-frame sequences with V and J called. Some clones fail to appear in such tables; in the studies checked, an unresolved V gene covers under half of the shortfall, and the cause of the remainder is unknown. Counted in this sample were 10,000 to 12,000 clones; 75% of them appeared once. The ten largest clones add up to almost 35% of the sample.

The material was peripheral blood mononuclear cells (PBMCs), obtained at baseline. These receptor sequences come from a human donor with classical Hodgkin lymphoma.

This chain joins TRBV5-4 and TRBJ1-1, with TRBD1 matching over 11 bases. Trimming at V came to 3 bases and at J to 3 bases, leaving 1 base not matched to a gene. CDR1 is SGHNT and CDR2 is YYREEE in the germline V gene (reference sequence). The CDR3 is made up of 14 amino acids. The CDR3 DNA reads TGTGCCAGCAGCTGGGGACAGGGGGACACTGAAGCTTTCTTT. Its translation is CASSWGQGDTEAFF.

The V gene is TRBV6-1, the J gene TRBJ2-7, with D possibly TRBD2 on 5 matching bases. Per germline, CDR1 MNHNS and CDR2 SASEGT. Trimming shortened V by 1 base and J by 0 bases, and 10 bases separated the two germline ends. The CDR3 is made up of 15 amino acids. The CDR3: CASSEGRGSSYEQYV. In DNA, the CDR3 is TGTGCCAGCAGTGAAGGACGAGGGAGCTCCTACGAGCAGTACGTC.

CDR3 coding DNA: TGTGCCAGCTCACCTCAGGACAGGGGATGGGGTGGCTACACCTTC. Translating gives CASSPQDRGWGGYTF. The chain employs TRBV18 and TRBJ1-2; 9 positions match TRBD1. The CDR3 runs 15 residues. In germline, CDR1 is KGHSH, CDR2 LQKENI. Trimming removed 3 bases from V and 7 bases from J; junction bases left unmatched: 9.

This sequence joins TRBV28 and TRBJ2-3, with TRBD1 matching 7 bases. The trim removed 4 bases at V and 7 bases at J, leaving 11 bases unmatched. Germline V gene lookup returns CDR1 MDHEN and CDR2 SYDVKM. CDR3 length: 15 amino acids. The CDR3 DNA sequence: TGTGCCAGCAGTTCCTCCGGGACAGCACTAAATACGCAGTATTTT. It encodes CASSSSGTALNTQYF.

This chain joins TRBV11-3 and TRBJ2-7; 11 positions match TRBD2. After removal of 3 bases from V and 4 bases from J, the junction contained 2 bases not matched to a gene. The CDR3 extends over 14 amino acids. CDR1 is SGHNT and CDR2 is YENEEA in the germline V gene. The CDR3 here is CASSFSGGAYEQYF. CDR3 in DNA: TGTGCCAGCAGCTTTAGCGGGGGGGCGTACGAGCAGTACTTC.

The rearrangement links TRBV29-1 to TRBJ2-7, with D perhaps assigned TRBD1 or TRBD2 (5 bases each). The CDR3 has 12 residues. Per the germline V gene, CDR1 is SQVTM and CDR2 is ANQGSEA. Trimming took off 5 bases at V and 6 bases at J, with 14 bases between the two ends. The chain's CDR3 is CSVKIGDLEQYF. The CDR3 DNA sequence: TGCAGCGTTAAAATCGGGGACCTCGAGCAGTACTTC.

The gene calls are TRBV5-1 and TRBJ2-3; TRBD2 is a possible D gene (6 bases). The V gene's germline CDR1 is SGHRS and CDR2 YFSETQ. V was trimmed by 2 bases and J by 6 bases, leaving 10 bases between them. CDR3 size: 13 residues. DNA of the CDR3: TGCGCCAGCAGCTTCTGGGGGAGGGATACGCAGTATTTT. Translating it yields CASSFWGRDTQYF.

V usage is TRBV4-1 and J usage is TRBJ1-4, with a tentative D call TRBD1 (6 bases). The CDR3 length is 16 residues. The germline gives CDR1 MGHRA, CDR2 YSYEKL. Deletions cut 1 base from V and 2 bases from J, with 11 bases between. The CDR3 loop reads CASSQASTGTNEKLFF. CDR3 nucleotide sequence: TGCGCCAGCAGCCAAGCTTCAACAGGGACTAATGAAAAACTGTTTTTT.

The gene calls are TRBV7-8 and TRBJ2-7, with D perhaps matching TRBD2 (6 bases). CDR1 is SGHVS, CDR2 FQNEAQ, per germline. Trimming took 0 bases from V and 5 from J, leaving 11 bases between them. The CDR3 extends over 14 amino acids. The CDR3 bases are TGTGCCAGCAGCTTAGCGGGGGGATACGACGAGCAGTACGTC. The encoded protein is CASSLAGGYDEQYV.

For the CDR3, the DNA is TGTGCCAGTAGTAGCGACTCCGCTAATACCTATGGCTACACCTTC. Amino acid sequence: CASSSDSANTYGYTF. The chain carries TRBV19 and TRBJ1-2; no definite D call. Germline-derived CDR1 and CDR2 are LNHDA and SQIVND (reference sequence). V lost 4 bases to trimming and J lost 4 bases, with 16 bases between them. CDR3 size: 15 residues.

This rearrangement joins TRBV6-4 to TRBJ2-3; 7 nucleotides match TRBD1. Germline values: CDR1 MRHNA, CDR2 SNTAGT. V shed 2 bases, J shed 2 bases, and the junction held 4 bases outside the gene matches. The CDR3 covers 15 residues. The CDR3 loop is CASSDRGGHTDTQYF. CDR3 sequence (DNA): TGTGCCAGCAGTGACCGAGGGGGCCACACAGATACGCAGTATTTT.

This chain links TRBV28 with TRBJ1-2; a possible D gene is TRBD1 (5 bases). The V gene's germline CDR1 is MDHEN and CDR2 SYDVKM. The V end lost 6 bases, the J end lost 4 bases, and 12 bases lay between the germline ends. The CDR3 has 13 amino acids. CDR3 coding DNA: TGTGCCAGCAGGGGTACCGGGACCTATGGCTACACCTTC. Its protein product is CASRGTGTYGYTF.

This rearrangement joins TRBV6-6 to TRBJ2-5; D perhaps matches TRBD2 (5 bases). The germline CDR1 and CDR2 sequences are MNHNY and SVGAGI (reference sequence). The V end was cut by 8 bases, the J end by 2 bases, with 12 bases between. This CDR3 region has 13 residues. The DNA for the CDR3 is TGTGCCAGCCGACCGGGGTATCAAGAGACCCAGTACTTC. Translating gives CASRPGYQETQYF.

In DNA, the CDR3 is TGCACCAGCAGCCAACCTGGGGCCAGGGGAAATCAGCCCCAGCATTTT. This codes for CTSSQPGARGNQPQHF. The chain combines TRBV1 with TRBJ1-5; TRBD1, the table's D call, lacks a check against the DNA. TRBV1 represents a pseudogene. CDR3 size: 16 residues.

This clone appeared once. This rearrangement joins TRBV4-2 to TRBJ2-1; the D gene is possibly TRBD2 (7 bases). This CDR3 comprises 17 residues. Germline-derived CDR1 and CDR2 are LGHNA and YNFKEQ. The V gene lost 1 base and the J gene lost 0 bases, with 13 bases spanning the gap. CDR3 in DNA: TGTGCCAGCAGCCAAGTGAGGGGGGGGACCTCCTACAATGAGCAGTTCTTC. Its translation is CASSQVRGGTSYNEQFF.

This chain uses TRBV5-1 with TRBJ2-7; D gene uncertain. CDR1 SGHRS and CDR2 YFSETQ come from the germline V gene. V lost 3 bases, J lost 0 bases, and 13 bases lay in between. The CDR3 totals 15 residues. Written as DNA, the CDR3 is TGCGCCAGCAGCTCTGGAGATTGGATCTCCTACGAGCAGTACTTC. Protein sequence: CASSSGDWISYEQYF.

The chain is built from TRBV4-2 and TRBJ1-2; the match to TRBD1 covers 7 bases. V lost 1 base and J lost 8; bases outside the gene matches: 19. Germline CDR1 and CDR2: LGHNA and YNFKEQ. The CDR3 totals 18 residues. The CDR3 loop reads CASSQGSGGGTGAAGYTF. In nucleotides, the CDR3 is TGTGCCAGCAGCCAAGGATCCGGAGGGGGAACAGGGGCAGCGGGCTACACCTTC.

The V gene is TRBV5-1, the J gene TRBJ2-5; D unclear. Looked up from germline, CDR1 is SGHRS and CDR2 is YFSETQ. The CDR3 is 15 residues long. Trimming took 0 bases from V and 5 from J, leaving 14 bases between them. CDR3 sequence: CASSLASNLRETQYF. The CDR3 DNA reads as TGCGCCAGCAGCTTGGCATCCAATTTAAGGGAGACCCAGTACTTC. Supplemented by reference TRBV5-1 and TRBJ2-5, the full variable domain reads KAGVTQTPRYLIKTRGQQVTLSCSPISGHRSVSWYQQTPGQGLQFLFEYFSETQRNKGNFPGRFSGRQFSNSRSEMNVSTLELGDSALYLCASSLASNLRETQYFGPGTRLLVL.

The chain links TRBV15 to TRBJ2-3; D gene ambiguous. The germline V and J ends were trimmed by 5 bases and 2 bases, with 11 bases remaining between them. CDR1 and CDR2 from the germline V gene are LNHNV and YYDKDF (reference sequence). There are 14 residues in the CDR3. The CDR3 loop reads CATSPGLPTDTQYF. DNA of the CDR3: TGTGCCACCAGCCCCGGGCTCCCCACAGATACGCAGTATTTT.

By sample share, this clone is medium-sized. This chain uses TRBV19 with TRBJ1-1; possible D gene TRBD1, 5 bases. Per the germline V gene, CDR1 is LNHDA and CDR2 is SQIVND (reference sequence). The CDR3 is 13 residues long. V shed 5 bases and J shed 8 bases, with 15 bases lying between them. The CDR3 region is CASSFMGTGEAFF. CDR3 sequence (DNA): TGTGCCAGTAGTTTTATGGGGACGGGGGAAGCTTTCTTT.

V gene TRBV5-4 combines with J gene TRBJ1-6, with D tentatively TRBD1 (6 bases). V was clipped by 1 base and J by 10 bases, with 15 bases between them. This CDR3 is 15 amino acids long. Germline CDR1 and CDR2: SGHNT and YYREEE (reference sequence). CDR3 coding DNA: TGTGCCAGCAGCTTGTCGGAACAGGGAGAGTCACCCCTCCACTTT. Protein: CASSLSEQGESPLHF.

V gene TRBV21-1 combines with J gene TRBJ2-2; the D call of TRBD2 is as the table states it, not checked on the DNA. TRBV21-1 constitutes a pseudogene. CDR3 length: 12 residues. The CDR3 nucleotides are TGTGCCAGCAGCAAACGGGGAGGGGAGCTGTTTTTT. This codes for CASSKRGGELFF.